The 23 T cell receptor beta chains below come from one sample, sequenced in a study of early T cells in non-severe SARS-CoV-2 infection. In TCRdb, the 5' RACE reads were re-called with MiXCR into one record per CDR3 protein. Of tens of thousands of distinct CDR3 sequences detected, 10% to 15% appear once; the ten largest clones hold over 1.2%. Material: whole blood, obtained at baseline. The receptors were sampled from an adult who was a healthcare worker with PCR-confirmed SARS-CoV-2 infection or an uninfected control (not recorded which).

This clonotype showed up just a few times. The chain's CDR3 is CASSLVAGPRYEQYF. The CDR3 coding sequence is TGTGCCAGCAGCTTAGTTGCGGGCCCCCGTTACGAGCAGTACTTC. The V and J genes are TRBV7-2 and TRBJ2-7, with D maybe TRBD2 (5 bases). V dropped 1 base and J dropped 4 bases, with 14 bases sitting between them. Germline loops: CDR1 SGHTA, CDR2 FQGNSA. The CDR3 has 15 amino acids.

The chain uses TRBV3-1 and TRBJ2-1; D is undetermined. The V and J ends lost 5 bases and 0 bases respectively, with 11 bases between them. The CDR3 runs to 15 residues. Germline V gene sequence: CDR1 LGHDT, CDR2 YNNKEL (reference sequence). The CDR3 sequence: CASSSVRSSYNEQFF. The CDR3 nucleotides are TGTGCCAGCAGCTCCGTACGGAGCTCCTACAATGAGCAGTTCTTC.

This clonotype has a count of ten or more. V gene TRBV13 combines with J gene TRBJ2-7; 8 bases match TRBD2. This CDR3 is 15 amino acids long. V shed 3 bases and J 2 bases; nucleotides not matched to a gene: 6. Germline assignment: CDR1 PRHDT and CDR2 FYEKMQ (reference sequence). The DNA for the CDR3 is TGTGCCAGCAGCTTCCGAGCGGGGGTGACCTACGAGCAGTACTTC. This gives the protein CASSFRAGVTYEQYF.

This clonotype was counted at least ten times. This chain joins TRBV20-1 and TRBJ2-7; tentatively, D is TRBD1 (6 bases). The V end was cut by 6 bases, the J end by 6 bases, with 24 bases between. Germline V lookup: CDR1 DFQATT, CDR2 SNEGSKA (reference sequence). This CDR3 spans 15 amino acids. The DNA of the CDR3 is TGCAGTGCCCTCGGCGGCCGACAGGAGCCGGGCGAGCAGTACTTC. It codes for CSALGGRQEPGEQYF.

This clonotype was observed many times. The V gene is TRBV28, the J gene TRBJ2-2; the match to TRBD1 covers 7 bases. Germline V gene lookup returns CDR1 MDHEN and CDR2 SYDVKM. The length of the CDR3 is 15 residues. Trimming removed 8 bases from V and 4 bases from J; junction bases left unmatched: 10. The CDR3 region is CASAKGGHGTGELFF. CDR3 nucleotides: TGTGCCAGCGCAAAAGGGGGCCACGGCACCGGGGAGCTGTTTTTT.

The J gene is TRBJ2-3, the V gene TRBV4-3; D unresolved. This CDR3 region has 18 residues. V was shortened by 0 bases and J by 1 base, with 17 bases between the two germline ends. The germline gives CDR1 LGHNA, CDR2 YSLEER. The CDR3 is CASSQDLTIVSGTDTQYF. The CDR3 DNA sequence: TGCGCCAGCAGCCAAGATTTAACGATTGTTTCGGGCACAGATACGCAGTATTTT.

A few counts support this clonotype. This rearrangement joins TRBV20-1 to TRBJ1-5; 7 nucleotides match TRBD1. This CDR3 is built from 15 residues. CDR1 is DFQATT, CDR2 SNEGSKA, per germline (reference sequence). J was trimmed by 0 bases and V by 4 bases; bases with no gene match: 6. The CDR3 region is CSATQTGFSNQPQHF. CDR3 in DNA: TGCAGTGCTACCCAGACAGGGTTTAGCAATCAGCCCCAGCATTTT.

V gene TRBV7-2 combines with J gene TRBJ2-3, with TRBD2 identical over 8 bases. V lost 3 bases to trimming and J lost 1 base; unmatched junction nucleotides: 6. The CDR3 length is 16 residues. Germline V gene data show CDR1 as SGHTA and CDR2 as FQGNSA. CDR3 DNA sequence: TGTGCCAGCAGCTTCAGGAATAGCGGGGGCACAGATACGCAGTATTTT. Translating gives CASSFRNSGGTDTQYF.

In this sample, this clonotype turned up many times. The J gene is TRBJ2-7, the V gene TRBV20-1; TRBD2 matches at 9 bases. The CDR3 totals 14 residues. J lost 6 bases, V lost 0 bases, and 6 bases had no gene match. Germline assignment: CDR1 DFQATT and CDR2 SNEGSKA (reference sequence). The CDR3 bases are TGCAGTGCTAGAGAAAGCGGGAGGTTAAGCGAGCAGTACTTC. Translating it yields CSARESGRLSEQYF.

The chain is built from TRBV28 and TRBJ2-7; TRBD1 aligns across 9 bases. This CDR3 comprises 14 residues. The ends lost 6 bases at V and 2 bases at J; junction bases unmatched: 5. Germline V gene sequence: CDR1 MDHEN, CDR2 SYDVKM. DNA of the CDR3: TGTGCCAGCAGGCTCCGACAGGGGGCCTACGAGCAGTACTTC. Amino acid sequence: CASRLRQGAYEQYF.

The rearrangement joins TRBV3-1 to TRBJ2-2; D remains ambiguous. V gave up 0 bases and J gave up 7 bases, with 21 bases separating them. The CDR3 length is 18 residues. CDR1 is LGHDT, CDR2 YNNKEL, per germline (reference sequence). The CDR3: CASSQDRIDRPGFGELFF. The CDR3 nucleotides are TGTGCCAGCAGCCAAGATAGGATAGACCGCCCTGGTTTCGGGGAGCTGTTTTTT.

The J gene is TRBJ1-5, the V gene TRBV12-5, with D possibly being TRBD1 (6 bases). The germline CDR1 and CDR2 sequences are LGHNT and FRNRAP. With 2 bases removed from V and 9 bases from J, the gap between germline ends came to 17 bases. There are 15 residues in the CDR3. CDR3 residues: CASGLSGAGPSPQHF. DNA of the CDR3: TGTGCTAGTGGTTTGTCGGGGGCAGGGCCATCGCCCCAGCATTTT.

This clonotype was found many times. The rearrangement uses TRBV2 and TRBJ2-7; 13 bases match TRBD2. Unmatched junction bases numbered 2, after V lost 6 bases and J lost 3 bases. The CDR3 consists of 14 residues. From germline, CDR1 is SNHLY and CDR2 FYNNEI. CDR3 coding DNA: TGTGCCAGCAGCCGGACTAGCGGGAGCTACGAGCAGTACTTC. This gives the protein CASSRTSGSYEQYF.

CDR3 sequence reads: CASSPQLSPVGYTF. The CDR3 DNA is TGCGCCAGCAGCCCCCAACTCTCACCGGTGGGCTACACCTTC. J is TRBJ1-2 and V is TRBV4-1; D is uncertain. The ends were cut back, 4 bases at V and 8 bases at J, with 17 bases in the middle. Germline loops: CDR1 MGHRA, CDR2 YSYEKL. CDR3 length: 14 amino acids.

The chain is built from TRBV3-1 and TRBJ1-4; 7 positions match TRBD1. Trimming removed 0 bases from V and 7 bases from J; junction bases left unmatched: 5. Looked up from germline, CDR1 is LGHDT and CDR2 is YNNKEL (reference sequence). The CDR3 totals 15 residues. The CDR3 is CASSQEGQQIEKLFF. CDR3 sequence (DNA): TGTGCCAGCAGCCAAGAGGGACAGCAAATTGAAAAACTGTTTTTT. The complete variable domain, with remaining parts taken from reference TRBV3-1 and TRBJ1-4, reads DTAVSQTPKYLVTQMGNDKSIKCEQNLGHDTMYWYKQDSKKFLKIMFSYNNKELIINETVPNRFSPKSPDKAHLNLHINSLELGDSAVYFCASSQEGQQIEKLFFGSGTQLSVL.

The rearrangement joins TRBV12-3 or TRBV12-4 to TRBJ2-7; D is unresolved. The V end was cut by 7 bases, the J end by 7 bases, with 17 bases between. CDR3 length equals 13 residues. CDR3 sequence reads: CASTLHALEEQYF. In DNA, the CDR3 is TGTGCCAGCACTCTACACGCCCTCGAGGAGCAGTACTTC.

The chain joins TRBV11-2 to TRBJ2-7; D ambiguous. V gave up 0 bases and J gave up 0 bases, with 9 bases separating them. Germline CDR1 is SGHAT and CDR2 is FQNNGV. The length of the CDR3 is 15 residues. Here the CDR3 reads CASSLETVSSYEQYF. The CDR3 coding sequence is TGTGCCAGCAGCTTAGAGACCGTGAGCTCCTACGAGCAGTACTTC.

V usage is TRBV29-1 and J usage is TRBJ2-2; D call uncertain. CDR1 is SQVTM and CDR2 is ANQGSEA in the germline V gene. The CDR3 consists of 13 residues. V was pared by 4 bases and J by 4 bases, with 10 bases between. The CDR3 nucleotides read TGCAGCGTTGTGGAAGGAATCACCGGGGAGCTGTTTTTT. The encoded protein is CSVVEGITGELFF.

In this sample, this clonotype turned up a few times. The chain carries TRBV28 and TRBJ1-2; 7 nucleotides agree with TRBD1. V dropped 8 bases and J dropped 4; count of bases not matched to a gene: 1. Germline V gene data show CDR1 as MDHEN and CDR2 as SYDVKM. This CDR3 contains 11 residues. The CDR3 loop reads CASWDSYGYTF. The CDR3, as DNA: TGTGCCAGCTGGGACAGCTATGGCTACACCTTC.

This clonotype was counted only a few times. V and J are TRBV7-2 and TRBJ1-2; D is unclear. This CDR3 region has 13 residues. Deletions cut 3 bases from V and 8 bases from J, with 13 bases between. Germline V gene lookup returns CDR1 SGHTA and CDR2 FQGNSA. This CDR3 reads CASSFTSTQGYTF. CDR3 DNA: TGTGCCAGCAGCTTCACGTCTACACAAGGCTACACCTTC.

The chain couples TRBV2 to TRBJ1-6, with D maybe TRBD1 (6 bases). Germline V gene sequence: CDR1 SNHLY, CDR2 FYNNEI. The CDR3 is made up of 13 amino acids. V was clipped by 8 bases and J by 8 bases, with 13 bases between them. CDR3 in DNA: TGTGCCAGCGGGACAAACGAAGATTCACCCCTCCACTTT. This codes for CASGTNEDSPLHF.

This clonotype was recorded once. V usage is TRBV11-2 and J usage is TRBJ2-7; 10 bases agree with TRBD2. Trimming cost V 3 bases and J 4 bases; bases outside gene matches: 6. Germline values: CDR1 SGHAT, CDR2 FQNNGV. The CDR3 has 15 amino acids. CDR3 nucleotide sequence: TGTGCCAGCAGCTTGGAGGAACTAGCGGGATACGAGCAGTACTTC. This translates into CASSLEELAGYEQYF.

This clonotype was seen many times. This sequence joins TRBV12-3 or TRBV12-4 and TRBJ1-1; 10 bases map to TRBD1. CDR3 length equals 15 residues. V lost 6 bases and J lost 4; bases outside the gene matches: 8. The CDR3 DNA sequence: TGTGCCAGCAGCCTGGGACAGGGGTGGGGCACTGAAGCTTTCTTT. Translation: CASSLGQGWGTEAFF.